This T cell receptor (beta chain) was obtained from a study of human T cells and chemical hapten exposure. At the level of the study: Small pooled library volume differences chiefly drove per-sample TCR yield variation.

General observations from the study: Positively correlated with patch test score were the counts of PT1 expanded TCRs.

Described time point: patch test 3, about 24 weeks after DPC sensitization. The treatment here: therapeutic diphenylcyclopropenone sensitization with weekly scalp DPC. This CDR3 has 14 residues. Germline CDR1 reads SNHLY; CDR2 reads FYNNEI. Details on this clonotype: Its antigen is unknown.

TCRdb used MiXCR to reprocess the RACE reads, holding one entry per CDR3 protein. This sample has about 160,000 distinct CDR3 sequences, with approximately 30% found just once. Sequenced material: whole blood, taken in connection with sensitization to the hapten diphenylcyclopropenone (DPC). The TCR was taken from a woman under 30 with alopecia areata. Some clones in this sample may be carry-over from other donors' samples. The chain has TRBV2 and TRBJ2-2; TRBD1 is a possible D gene (5 bases). CDR3 amino acids: CATAIREGTGELFF. The DNA for the CDR3 is TGTGCAACAGCCATCAGGGAAGGCACCGGGGAGCTGTTTTTT.